The clone carrying this T cell receptor beta chain has at least ten counts. Its target is unknown. The data stem from a study of T cells in Graves' hyperthyroidism and ophthalmopathy. Whole-study context: Blood was drawn when the patient was first diagnosed and still untreated.

Study results and limitations: Expanded thyroid clonotypes (above 0.001) were mostly also found in blood.

The investigators amplified TCR beta CDR3 regions from RNA transcripts. First-round RT-PCR of the TCR CDR3 relied on the HTBI primer set. From the multiplex PCR reads, TCRdb called clonotypes with MiXCR, one entry per CDR3 protein. The sample lists about 290,000 distinct CDR3 sequences, roughly 15% occurring once. This CDR3 is built from 14 residues. In germline, CDR1 is MDHEN, CDR2 SYDVKM. The V end lost 4 bases, the J end lost 0 bases, and 10 bases lay between the germline ends. Over 18 months, lack of ophthalmopathy progression marked Graves' hyperthyroidism as stable. Clinical symptoms, serum thyroxine, TRAb, thyroid ultrasound and orbital computed tomography informed diagnoses.

The source material was blood. The chain recombines TRBV28 with TRBJ2-7; tentatively, D is TRBD1 (6 bases). The receptor comes from a woman in her 40s with Graves' hyperthyroidism. The CDR3 DNA is TGTGCCAGCAGTTACCAAGGGGGCTCCTACGAGCAGTACTTC. Translated: CASSYQGGSYEQYF.